This T cell receptor (beta chain) was captured in a study of blood T cell dynamics during melanoma immunotherapy. The wider study: Standard first-line treatment here was pembrolizumab or nivolumab plus ipilimumab in metastatic melanoma.

Sequencing was performed with immunoSEQ multiplex PCR; in TCRdb, only in-frame clones are kept and a portion is missing. This table has roughly 6,600 clones, around 84% appearing once. Time point given: week 3, after first cycle of checkpoint inhibitor. Patients with prior systemic cancer treatment, concomitant immunosuppressants, or other active malignancies were excluded. This TCR came from a human donor with melanoma. Some clones in this sample may be carry-over from other donors' samples. Source: blood, taken from a patient treated with checkpoint blockade.

The CDR3 DNA reads TGTGCCAGCAGCCCGACCCCAGGGCTGTCCTACGAGCAGTACTTC. As protein: CASSPTPGLSYEQYF. The chain recombines TRBV27 with TRBJ2-7; maybe TRBD1 (5 bases). The CDR3 spans 15 residues. The V gene's germline CDR1 is MNHEY and CDR2 SMNVEV (reference sequence). V lost 6 bases and J 1 base, leaving 16 bases between the germline ends.